This T cell receptor beta chain was recovered during a study of T cell changes during pregnancy in multiple sclerosis (dated by TCRdb to the late 2010s). Turning to the overall study: The study examined how the T cell repertoire changed over the course of pregnancy in women with multiple sclerosis.

Trimming costs V 4 bases and J 0 bases, and their ends lie 10 bases apart. The germline V gene gives CDR1 as SGHTA and CDR2 as FQGTGA. Including cysteine and phenylalanine, the CDR3 has 14 amino acids. The CDR3 DNA has 42 bases and is translated from base 1. A remark on this clone: Its specific antigen is unknown. No much larger clone is present one base from it, and per-base qualities are unavailable.

To prepare the library, the immunoSEQ multiplex PCR assay was applied. Imported from immuneACCESS, the table was reduced by TCRdb to in-frame sequences with V and J called. These copies leave out some clones; in studies compared against another copy, an unresolved V gene accounts for under half, and the cause of the remainder is not known. For this sample there are about 62,000 clones; 89% appear just once. Roughly 2.6% of the sample is in the top ten clones. The input for sequencing was peripheral blood, taken in the first trimester of pregnancy. This TCR came from a female donor with multiple sclerosis, enrolled in a pregnancy study. The chain uses TRBV7-3 and TRBJ2-7; TRBD1 is a weak D gene call, 5 bases matching. Here is the DNA: TGTGCCAGCAGCTCGACAGCTAACTCCTACGAGCAGTACTTC. The translation is CASSSTANSYEQYF.